The clone carrying this T cell receptor beta chain was picked up many times. Germline CDR1 SGHNT, CDR2 YENEEA. V was cut by 1 base and J by 4 bases, with 19 bases left in between. The CDR3 spans 17 residues. Using RNA transcripts, the TCR beta CDR3 regions were amplified. Second-round multiplex PCR came after first-round RT-PCR with HTBI primers. TCRdb fed the multiplex PCR reads into MiXCR, producing one record per CDR3 protein. Counted here are fewer than 250,000 distinct CDR3 sequences, under 30% occurring once; the ten biggest clones make up 9.1%. The data were obtained in a study of Graves' ophthalmopathy and Graves' hyperthyroidism.

What was sequenced was peripheral blood. The sequence was obtained from a man aged 45 to 65 with Graves' ophthalmopathy. The rearrangement links TRBV11-3 to TRBJ2-5; tentatively, D is TRBD1 or TRBD2 (5 bases each). CDR3 coding DNA: TGTGCCAGCAGCTTAGGGACCCGGGGCAGGGTTGGAGAGACCCAGTACTTC. As protein: CASSLGTRGRVGETQYF.